The clone carrying this TCR beta chain was picked up many times. Antigen specificity is unknown. Researchers prepared the TCRbeta library using unique molecular identifiers, the study reports. MiXCR, applied by TCRdb to the PCR reads, yields one record per CDR3 protein. The repertoire includes about 48,000 distinct CDR3 sequences, about 5% of them detected once, and roughly 31% sits in the top ten. This entry is derived from a study of T-cell reconstitution after alpha-beta-depleted transplantation in children. Broader study findings: When one year had passed after transplant, most T-cell counts and diversity came from newly produced T cells.

V lost 1 base and J lost 4, with 4 bases in between. This CDR3 has 12 amino acids. The germline gives CDR1 SQVTM, CDR2 ANQGSEA. This sequence joins TRBV29-1 and TRBJ1-4, with no clear D. This TCR derives from a female patient between 2 and 15 years old who had a stem cell transplant for aplastic anemia, so the T cells may come from the graft donor. This specimen was PBMCs, mostly from graft donor cells, taken 60 days after TCRalphabeta/CD19-depleted stem cell transplant. Here the CDR3 reads CSVEAYNEKLFF. The CDR3 nucleotides read TGCAGCGTTGAAGCCTATAATGAAAAACTGTTTTTT.